The rows below give T cell receptor beta chains drawn from one sample of a study of identical twins. From the 5' RACE reads, TCRdb called clonotypes with MiXCR, one entry per CDR3 protein. The table has about 890,000 distinct CDR3 sequences, roughly 12% seen once. These same data were also listed under a study on yellow fever vaccine responses in identical twins.

The specimen was PBMCs. The receptor set was obtained from a young woman in good health. CDR3s include the opening cysteine and the closing phenylalanine or tryptophan. The order of the fields is V gene, CDR3 protein.

>TRBV7-8
CASSISGGVNNEQFF
>TRBV6-5
CASSYSRGGMTEAFF
>TRBV7-8
CASSLKSRQANEQFF
>TRBV12-3/TRBV12-4
CASSSHPDRSYEQYF
>TRBV5-1
CASSPTSADQKETQYF
>TRBV7-6
CASDFRLYRHPVVNGNQPQHF
>TRBV20-1
CSAIRDLGLNEQFF
>TRBV24-1
CATSGSDSPYGYTF
>TRBV12-3/TRBV12-4
CASSLAWRRGYTF
>TRBV3-1
CASSPTGGARGETQYF
>TRBV5-1
CASSLRGAPTQQTQYF
>TRBV20-1
CSAPGQGTEKLFF
>TRBV6-2/TRBV6-3
CASSLTSANTGELFF
>TRBV21-1
CVRALGNTIYF
>TRBV5-1
CASSSDRLYSNQPQHF
>TRBV7-9
CASSFGTYQETQYF
>TRBV12-3/TRBV12-4
CASSLSGGLGYTF
>TRBV4-1
CASSPGPRPKGNEQFF
>TRBV4-2
CASSQDRARYEKLFF
>TRBV7-3
CASSPRGTTNTGELFF
>TRBV24-1
CATSDAGGGETQYF
>TRBV19
CATKPDTNTGELFF
>TRBV14
CASSQDTVSYEQYF
>TRBV5-1
CASSLVSGQNEKLFF
>TRBV27
CASNPGQGASGANVLTF
>TRBV12-3/TRBV12-4
CASSLELNEKLFF
>TRBV5-1
CASSWDRVQETQYF
>TRBV5-1
CASSLAGGTLLMNTEAFF
>TRBV15
CATSRDNNAWDTQYF
>TRBV5-1
CASSEGRTSGYEQYF
>TRBV5-1
CASSPSAGINYGYTF
>TRBV7-9
CASSWGTGSNTEAFF
>TRBV18
CASSPPSGFTGELFF
>TRBV19
CASRVSGRTYEQYF
>TRBV24-1
CATSARLRLTGQETQYF
>TRBV29-1
CSARLAATGELFF
>TRBV24-1
CATSGPGGNQPQHF
>TRBV10-3
CAISEVGGPHLDTQYF
>TRBV12-3/TRBV12-4
CASNLAGEQETQYF
>TRBV27
CASSGDWGGRGNEQFF
>TRBV29-1
CSVEDRGGDSTYEQYF
>TRBV12-3/TRBV12-4
CASGARLRGTEAFF
>TRBV29-1
CSVDSGSGRTDTQYF
>TRBV11-2
CASSPGGRADTQYF
>TRBV28
CASSSPSFAGEGETQYF
>TRBV12-3/TRBV12-4
CASSLAVAGRNEQFF
>TRBV12-3/TRBV12-4
CASSPTRLRGSSDTQYF
>TRBV10-3
CAISVDPKAGGELFF
>TRBV12-3/TRBV12-4
CASSFLQGGRNEQFF
>TRBV19
CASSMDRGAYEQYF
>TRBV20-1
CSPRRGDETQYF